This T cell receptor beta chain was captured by sequencing in a study of TIL therapy for anti-PD-1-resistant metastatic lung cancer. This clone has just one count. The immunoSEQ assay was v3. Method: immunoSEQ multiplex PCR; TCRdb's copy keeps in-frame clones and lacks some. There are 50,000 to 65,000 clones in the sample; more than 80% occur only once, and roughly 3% lies in the top ten. Time point given: pre-treatment sample, taken before nivolumab and TIL therapy. Germline CDR1 is SGHNT and CDR2 is YYREEE (reference sequence). V was trimmed by 0 bases and J by 6 bases, leaving 12 bases between them. This CDR3 contains 14 residues.

Here the sequenced sample was blood, taken at baseline. This sequence was found in a person aged 25 to 85 with non-small cell lung cancer. The rearrangement uses TRBV5-4 and TRBJ1-2; TRBD1 is a possible D gene (5 bases). The CDR3 here is CASSLARAEDGYTF. The DNA for the CDR3 is TGTGCCAGCAGCTTGGCCAGGGCAGAGGATGGCTACACCTTC.